Each of the 4 T cell receptor beta chains below was sequenced from the same sample in a study of identical twins. TCRdb processed the 5' RACE reads anew with MiXCR; each CDR3 protein has one entry. The repertoire consists of about 890,000 distinct CDR3 sequences, with roughly an eighth occurring once and the leading ten covering about 1.5%. The same sample was also studied in work on yellow fever vaccine responses in identical twins.

Source material: PBMCs. The receptors come from a woman under 30 in good health.

J is TRBJ2-3 and V is TRBV6-1; 7 bases are a match to TRBD2. The CDR3 is 16 amino acids. With 3 bases clipped from V and 3 bases from J, the junction kept 9 bases outside the gene matches. The germline gives CDR1 MNHNS, CDR2 SASEGT. The CDR3 DNA follows: TGTGCCAGCAGTGATTCCCAGCGGCGGGGGACAGATACGCAGTATTTT. Translated: CASSDSQRRGTDTQYF.

This clonotype was observed a few times. For the CDR3, the DNA is TGTGCCAGCAGCCAACCCGGGACAAGTGGGTATGGCTACACCTTC. It yields the protein CASSQPGTSGYGYTF. The chain recombines TRBV3-1 with TRBJ1-2; TRBD1 is a possible D gene (6 bases). Trimming took 2 bases from V and 5 from J, leaving 15 bases between them. The CDR3 is made up of 15 amino acids. Germline CDR1 reads LGHDT; CDR2 reads YNNKEL (reference sequence). Full variable domain (missing parts from reference TRBV3-1 and TRBJ1-2): DTAVSQTPKYLVTQMGNDKSIKCEQNLGHDTMYWYKQDSKKFLKIMFSYNNKELIINETVPNRFSPKSPDKAHLNLHINSLELGDSAVYFCASSQPGTSGYGYTFGSGTRLTVV.

This clonotype occurred a few times. V is TRBV2 and J is TRBJ2-1, with D tentatively TRBD2 (6 bases). Germline V CDR1 and CDR2: SNHLY, FYNNEI. V was cut by 6 bases and J by 8 bases, with 11 bases left in between. This CDR3 comprises 12 residues. CDR3 DNA sequence: TGTGCCAGCAGATCCTCGGGAGATGAGCAGTTCTTC. Encoded protein: CASRSSGDEQFF.

In its sample, this clonotype was seen a few times. The chain recombines TRBV20-1 with TRBJ2-2, with D perhaps being TRBD1 or TRBD2 (5 bases each). Trimming shortened V by 4 bases and J by 0 bases, and 9 bases separated the two germline ends. Germline lookup yields CDR1 DFQATT and CDR2 SNEGSKA (reference sequence). The CDR3 sequence is 14 residues long. The CDR3 loop is CSANGGTNTGELFF. The CDR3 DNA follows: TGCAGTGCTAATGGGGGAACGAACACCGGGGAGCTGTTTTTT.